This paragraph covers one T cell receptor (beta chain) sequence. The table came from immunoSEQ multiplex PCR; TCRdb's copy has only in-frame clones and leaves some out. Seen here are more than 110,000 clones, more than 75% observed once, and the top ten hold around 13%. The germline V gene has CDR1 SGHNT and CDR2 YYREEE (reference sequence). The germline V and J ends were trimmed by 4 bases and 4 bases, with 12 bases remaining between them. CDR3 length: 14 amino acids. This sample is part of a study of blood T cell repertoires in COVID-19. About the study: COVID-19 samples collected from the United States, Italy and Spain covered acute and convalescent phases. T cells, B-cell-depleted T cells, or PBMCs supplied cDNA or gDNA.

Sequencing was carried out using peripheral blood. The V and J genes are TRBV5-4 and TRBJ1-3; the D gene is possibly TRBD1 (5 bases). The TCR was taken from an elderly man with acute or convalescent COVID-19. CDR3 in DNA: TGTGCCAGCAGCCCAGGGAAGGCCGGAAACACCATATATTTT. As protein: CASSPGKAGNTIYF.